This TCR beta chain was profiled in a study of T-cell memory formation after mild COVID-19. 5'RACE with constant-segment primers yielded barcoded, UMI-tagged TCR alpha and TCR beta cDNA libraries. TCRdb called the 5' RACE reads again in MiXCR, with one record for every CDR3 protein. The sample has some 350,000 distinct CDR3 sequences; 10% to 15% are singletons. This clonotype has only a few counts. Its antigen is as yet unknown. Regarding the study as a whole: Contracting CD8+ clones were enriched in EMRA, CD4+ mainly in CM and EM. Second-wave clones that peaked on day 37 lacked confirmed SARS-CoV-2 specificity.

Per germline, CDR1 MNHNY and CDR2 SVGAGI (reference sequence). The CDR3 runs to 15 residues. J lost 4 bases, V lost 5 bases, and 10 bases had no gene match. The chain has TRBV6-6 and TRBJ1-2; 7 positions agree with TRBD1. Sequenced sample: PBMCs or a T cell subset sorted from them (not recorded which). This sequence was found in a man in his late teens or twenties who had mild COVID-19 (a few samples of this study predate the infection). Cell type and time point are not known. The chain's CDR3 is CASSTEDRVSYGYTF. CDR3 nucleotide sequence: TGTGCCAGCAGTACGGAAGACAGGGTATCCTATGGCTACACCTTC.